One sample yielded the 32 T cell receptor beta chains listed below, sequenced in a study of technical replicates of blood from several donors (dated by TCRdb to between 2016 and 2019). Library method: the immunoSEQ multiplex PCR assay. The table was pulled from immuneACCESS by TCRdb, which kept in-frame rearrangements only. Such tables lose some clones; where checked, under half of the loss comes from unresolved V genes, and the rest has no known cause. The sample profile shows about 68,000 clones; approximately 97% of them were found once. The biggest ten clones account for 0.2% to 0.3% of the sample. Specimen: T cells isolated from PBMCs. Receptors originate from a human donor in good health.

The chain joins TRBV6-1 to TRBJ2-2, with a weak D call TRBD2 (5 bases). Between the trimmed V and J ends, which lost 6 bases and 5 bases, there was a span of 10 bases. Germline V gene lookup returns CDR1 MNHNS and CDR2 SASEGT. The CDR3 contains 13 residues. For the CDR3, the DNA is TGTGCCAGCAGAACGGGGTTAACCGGGGAGCTGTTTTTT. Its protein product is CASRTGLTGELFF.

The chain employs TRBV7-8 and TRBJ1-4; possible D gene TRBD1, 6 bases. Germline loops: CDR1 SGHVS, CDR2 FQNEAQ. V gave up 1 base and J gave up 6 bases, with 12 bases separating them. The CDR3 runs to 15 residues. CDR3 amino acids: CASSLGRGRYEKLFF. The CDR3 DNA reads TGTGCCAGCAGCTTAGGCAGGGGTAGATATGAAAAACTGTTTTTT. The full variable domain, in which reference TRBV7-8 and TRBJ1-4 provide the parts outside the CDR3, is GAGVSQSPRYKVAKRGQDVALRCDPISGHVSLFWYQQALGQGPEFLTYFQNEAQLDKSGLPSDRFFAERPEGSVSTLKIQRTQQEDSAVYLCASSLGRGRYEKLFFGSGTQLSVL.

CDR3 coding DNA: TGTGCCAGCAGCCCCTCTTTGATCTCGTCCAGGGCGATCGCGAACACCGGGGAGCTGTTTTTT. Its protein product is CASSPSLISSRAIANTGELFF. The chain recombines TRBV4-2 with TRBJ2-2; TRBD1 might be the D (5 bases). Trimming shortened V by 4 bases and J by 0 bases, and 27 bases separated the two germline ends. Per the germline V gene, CDR1 is LGHNA and CDR2 is YNFKEQ. There are 21 residues in the CDR3.

CDR3 coding DNA: TGTGCCAGCAGCGTGGGAACAGGGGACTATGGCTACACCTTC. Translating it yields CASSVGTGDYGYTF. V and J are TRBV9 and TRBJ1-2; 7 bases fit TRBD1. The trim removed 2 bases at V and 3 bases at J, leaving 4 bases unmatched. The length of the CDR3 is 14 residues. The V gene's germline CDR1 is SGDLS and CDR2 YYNGEE.

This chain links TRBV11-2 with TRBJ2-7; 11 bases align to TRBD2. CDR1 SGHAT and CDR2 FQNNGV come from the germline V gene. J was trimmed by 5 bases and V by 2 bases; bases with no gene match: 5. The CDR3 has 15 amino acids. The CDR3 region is CASSLTSGRFNEQYF. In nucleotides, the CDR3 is TGTGCCAGCAGCTTAACTAGCGGGAGATTTAACGAGCAGTACTTC.

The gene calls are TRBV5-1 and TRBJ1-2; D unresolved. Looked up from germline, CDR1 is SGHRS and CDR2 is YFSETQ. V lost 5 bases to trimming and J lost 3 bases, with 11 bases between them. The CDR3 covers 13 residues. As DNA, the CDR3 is TGCGCCAGCAGGGTAGTCTCCCACTATGGCTACACCTTC. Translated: CASRVVSHYGYTF.

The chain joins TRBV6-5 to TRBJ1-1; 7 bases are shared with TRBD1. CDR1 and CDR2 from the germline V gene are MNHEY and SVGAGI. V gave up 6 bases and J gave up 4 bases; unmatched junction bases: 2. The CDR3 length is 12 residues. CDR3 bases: TGTGCCAGCAGGTACAGGGGCACTGAAGCTTTCTTT. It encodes CASRYRGTEAFF.

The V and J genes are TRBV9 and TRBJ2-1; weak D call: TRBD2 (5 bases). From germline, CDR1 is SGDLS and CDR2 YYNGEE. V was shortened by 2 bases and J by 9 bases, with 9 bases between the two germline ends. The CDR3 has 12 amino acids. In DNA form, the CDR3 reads TGTGCCAGCAGCGTCGAGGGAACTGAGCAGTTCTTC. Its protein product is CASSVEGTEQFF.

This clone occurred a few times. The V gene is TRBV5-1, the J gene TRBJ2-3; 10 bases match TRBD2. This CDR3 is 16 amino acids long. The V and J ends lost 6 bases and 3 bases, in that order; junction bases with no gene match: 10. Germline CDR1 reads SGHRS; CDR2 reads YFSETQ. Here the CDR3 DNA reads TGCGCCAGCAACGGGGAAGCGGGAGGGGATACAGATACGCAGTATTTT. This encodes CASNGEAGGDTDTQYF.

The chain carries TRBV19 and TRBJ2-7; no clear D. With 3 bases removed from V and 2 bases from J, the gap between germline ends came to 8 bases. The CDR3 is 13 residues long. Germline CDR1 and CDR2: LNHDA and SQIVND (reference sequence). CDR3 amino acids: CASSMVSAYEQYF. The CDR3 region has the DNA TGTGCCAGTAGTATGGTCAGTGCCTACGAGCAGTACTTC.

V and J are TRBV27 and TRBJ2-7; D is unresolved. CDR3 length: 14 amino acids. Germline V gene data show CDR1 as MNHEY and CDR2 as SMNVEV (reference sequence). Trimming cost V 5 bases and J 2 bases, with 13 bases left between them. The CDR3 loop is CASSPGGRAYEQYF. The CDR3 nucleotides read TGTGCCAGCAGTCCAGGTGGTCGAGCCTACGAGCAGTACTTC.

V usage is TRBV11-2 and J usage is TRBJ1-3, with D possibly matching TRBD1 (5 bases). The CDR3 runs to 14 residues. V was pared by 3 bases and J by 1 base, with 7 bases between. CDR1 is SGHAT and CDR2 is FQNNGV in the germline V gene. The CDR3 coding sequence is TGTGCCAGCAGCTTTGGGGCTTCTGGAAACACCATATATTTT. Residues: CASSFGASGNTIYF.

CDR3 sequence (DNA): TGTGCCAGCAGCTTAGCCGTAAATGAGCAGTTCTTC. It translates to CASSLAVNEQFF. This chain uses TRBV11-2 with TRBJ2-1; unclear D gene. Looked up from germline, CDR1 is SGHAT and CDR2 is FQNNGV. The V gene lost 1 base and the J gene lost 7 bases, with 5 bases spanning the gap. The CDR3 has 12 residues.

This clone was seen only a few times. CDR3 region: CASSLGGLAFISTDTQYF. In nucleotides, the CDR3 is TGTGCCAGCAGCTTAGGAGGACTAGCTTTTATCAGCACAGATACGCAGTATTTT. The chain uses TRBV7-9 and TRBJ2-3; 8 bases match TRBD2. CDR1 and CDR2 (germline): SEHNR, FQNEAQ (reference sequence). V lost 1 base to trimming and J lost 0 bases; unmatched junction nucleotides: 9. The CDR3 length is 18 residues. Filled out from reference TRBV7-9 and TRBJ2-3, the complete variable domain reads DTGVSQNPRHKITKRGQNVTFRCDPISEHNRLYWYRQTLGQGPEFLTYFQNEAQLEKSRLLSDRFSAERPKGSFSTLEIQRTEQGDSAMYLCASSLGGLAFISTDTQYFGPGTRLTVL.

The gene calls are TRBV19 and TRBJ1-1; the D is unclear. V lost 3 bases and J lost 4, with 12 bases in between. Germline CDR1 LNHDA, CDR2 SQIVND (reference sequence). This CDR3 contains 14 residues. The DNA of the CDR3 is TGTGCCAGTAGTATCAGCAGGCTAAGCACTGAAGCTTTCTTT. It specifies CASSISRLSTEAFF.

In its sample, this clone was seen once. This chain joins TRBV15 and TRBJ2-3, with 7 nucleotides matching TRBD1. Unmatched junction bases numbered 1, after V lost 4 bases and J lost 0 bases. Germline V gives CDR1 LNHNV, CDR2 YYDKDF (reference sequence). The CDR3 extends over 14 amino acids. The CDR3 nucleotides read TGTGCCACCAGCATCAGGGGGAGCACAGATACGCAGTATTTT. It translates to CATSIRGSTDTQYF.

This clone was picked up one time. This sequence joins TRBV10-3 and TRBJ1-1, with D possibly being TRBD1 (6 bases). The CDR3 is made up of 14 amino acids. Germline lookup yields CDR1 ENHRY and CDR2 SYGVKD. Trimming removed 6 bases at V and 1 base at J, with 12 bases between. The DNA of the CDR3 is TGTGCCATCAGGGATGGACAGACGAACACTGAAGCTTTCTTT. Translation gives CAIRDGQTNTEAFF.

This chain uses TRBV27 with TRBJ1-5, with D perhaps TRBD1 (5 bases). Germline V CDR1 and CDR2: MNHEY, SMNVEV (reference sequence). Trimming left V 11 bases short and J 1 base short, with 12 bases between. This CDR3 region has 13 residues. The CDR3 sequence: CACGGGSNQPQHF. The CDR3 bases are TGTGCCTGCGGGGGTGGGAGCAATCAGCCCCAGCATTTT.

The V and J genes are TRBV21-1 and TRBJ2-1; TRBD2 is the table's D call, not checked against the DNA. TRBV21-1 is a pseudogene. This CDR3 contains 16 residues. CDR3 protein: CASSKDEPPRDNEQFF. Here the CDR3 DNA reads TGTGCCAGCAGCAAAGATGAGCCCCCTCGAGACAATGAGCAGTTCTTC.

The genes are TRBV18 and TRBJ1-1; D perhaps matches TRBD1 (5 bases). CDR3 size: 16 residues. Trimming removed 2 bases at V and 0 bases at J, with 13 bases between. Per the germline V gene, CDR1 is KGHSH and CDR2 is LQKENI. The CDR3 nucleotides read TGTGCCAGCTCACCAACGACAGCTGTAATGAACACTGAAGCTTTCTTT. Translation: CASSPTTAVMNTEAFF.

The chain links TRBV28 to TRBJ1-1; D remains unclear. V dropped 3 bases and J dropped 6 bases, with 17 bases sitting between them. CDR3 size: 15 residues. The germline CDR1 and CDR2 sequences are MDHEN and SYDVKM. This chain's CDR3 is CASSFGRSYLSEAFF. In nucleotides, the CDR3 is TGTGCCAGCAGTTTCGGTAGAAGCTACTTGTCTGAAGCTTTCTTT.

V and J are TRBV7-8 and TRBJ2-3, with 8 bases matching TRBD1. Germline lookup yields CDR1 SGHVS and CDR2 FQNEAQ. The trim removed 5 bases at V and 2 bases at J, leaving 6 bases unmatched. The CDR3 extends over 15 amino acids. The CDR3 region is CASSPRTGTTDTQYF. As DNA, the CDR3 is TGTGCCAGCAGCCCGCGGACAGGGACCACAGATACGCAGTATTTT.

The CDR3 protein is CASSPTGTGEAFF. CDR3 DNA sequence: TGTGCCAGCAGCCCTACCGGGACAGGGGAAGCTTTCTTT. The chain employs TRBV9 and TRBJ1-1; 9 positions agree with TRBD1. This CDR3 spans 13 amino acids. Trimming cost V 4 bases and J 8 bases; bases outside gene matches: 6. The germline V gene encodes CDR1 SGDLS and CDR2 YYNGEE. Together with reference TRBV9 and TRBJ1-1, the CDR3 gives the full variable domain: DSGVTQTPKHLITATGQRVTLRCSPRSGDLSVYWYQQSLDQGLQFLIQYYNGEERAKGNILERFSAQQFPDLHSELNLSSLELGDSALYFCASSPTGTGEAFFGQGTRLTVV.

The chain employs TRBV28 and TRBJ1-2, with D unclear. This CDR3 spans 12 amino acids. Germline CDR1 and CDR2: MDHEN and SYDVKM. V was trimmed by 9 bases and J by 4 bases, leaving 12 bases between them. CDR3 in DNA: TGTGCCAGTGCACAAGAAATCTATGGCTACACCTTC. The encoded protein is CASAQEIYGYTF.

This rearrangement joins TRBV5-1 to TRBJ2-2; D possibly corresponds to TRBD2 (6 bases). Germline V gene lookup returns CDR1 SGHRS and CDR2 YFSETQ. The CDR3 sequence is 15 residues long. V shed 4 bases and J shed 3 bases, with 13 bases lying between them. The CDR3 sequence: CASSPPGLDTGELFF. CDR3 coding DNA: TGCGCCAGCAGCCCCCCGGGACTTGACACCGGGGAGCTGTTTTTT.

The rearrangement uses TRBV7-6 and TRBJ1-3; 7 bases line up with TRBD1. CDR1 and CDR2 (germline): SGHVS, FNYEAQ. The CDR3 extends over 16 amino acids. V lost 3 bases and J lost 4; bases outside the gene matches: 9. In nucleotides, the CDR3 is TGTGCCAGCAGCTTCAAGGAGACAGGGTACGGAAACACCATATATTTT. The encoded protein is CASSFKETGYGNTIYF.

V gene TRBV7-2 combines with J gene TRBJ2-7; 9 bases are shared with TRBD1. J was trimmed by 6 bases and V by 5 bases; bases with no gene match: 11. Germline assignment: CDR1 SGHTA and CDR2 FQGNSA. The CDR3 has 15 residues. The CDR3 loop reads CASSPTGGALGEQYF. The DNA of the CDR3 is TGTGCCAGCAGCCCTACAGGGGGCGCTCTCGGCGAGCAGTACTTC.

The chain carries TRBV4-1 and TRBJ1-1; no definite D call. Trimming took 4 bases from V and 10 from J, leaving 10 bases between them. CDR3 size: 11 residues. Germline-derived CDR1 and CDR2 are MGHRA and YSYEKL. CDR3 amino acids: CASSLGSVAFF. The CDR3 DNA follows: TGCGCCAGCAGCCTGGGGAGTGTAGCTTTCTTT.

CDR3 DNA: TGTGCCAGCACGCAGCGGGGAACCTACGAGCAGTACTTC. Its translation is CASTQRGTYEQYF. The V call is TRBV2, the J call TRBJ2-7; TRBD2 matches at 7 bases. The CDR3 has 13 amino acids. V shed 7 bases and J 2 bases; nucleotides not matched to a gene: 5. Germline CDR1 reads SNHLY; CDR2 reads FYNNEI.

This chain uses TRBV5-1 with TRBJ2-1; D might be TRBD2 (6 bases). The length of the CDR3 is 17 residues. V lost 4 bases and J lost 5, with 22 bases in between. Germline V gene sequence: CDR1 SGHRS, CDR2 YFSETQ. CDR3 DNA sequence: TGCGCCAGCAGCCCCGAGGCGGAACGGGAGTATAACAATGAGCAGTTCTTC. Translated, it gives CASSPEAEREYNNEQFF. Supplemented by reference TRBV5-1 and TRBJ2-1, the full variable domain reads KAGVTQTPRYLIKTRGQQVTLSCSPISGHRSVSWYQQTPGQGLQFLFEYFSETQRNKGNFPGRFSGRQFSNSRSEMNVSTLELGDSALYLCASSPEAEREYNNEQFFGPGTRLTVL.

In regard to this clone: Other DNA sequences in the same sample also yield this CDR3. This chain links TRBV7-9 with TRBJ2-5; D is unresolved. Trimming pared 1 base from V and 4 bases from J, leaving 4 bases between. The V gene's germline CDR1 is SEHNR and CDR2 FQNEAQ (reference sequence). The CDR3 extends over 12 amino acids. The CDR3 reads CASSLGAETQYF. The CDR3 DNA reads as TGTGCCAGCAGCTTAGGGGCAGAGACCCAGTACTTC. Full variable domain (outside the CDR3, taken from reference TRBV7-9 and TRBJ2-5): DTGVSQNPRHKITKRGQNVTFRCDPISEHNRLYWYRQTLGQGPEFLTYFQNEAQLEKSRLLSDRFSAERPKGSFSTLEIQRTEQGDSAMYLCASSLGAETQYFGPGTRLLVL.

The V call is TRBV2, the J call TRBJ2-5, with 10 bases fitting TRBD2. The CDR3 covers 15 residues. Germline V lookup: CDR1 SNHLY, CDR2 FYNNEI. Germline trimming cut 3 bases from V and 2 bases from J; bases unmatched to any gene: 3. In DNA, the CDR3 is TGTGCCAGCAGTGAGATTAGCGGGAGGCAAGAGACCCAGTACTTC. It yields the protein CASSEISGRQETQYF.